Each of the 22 T cell receptor beta chains below was sequenced from the same sample in a study of shared clonotypes between healthy human individuals. The method was immunoSEQ multiplex PCR; TCRdb's version includes in-frame clones alone and lacks a portion of them. This sample yields some 550,000 clones, of which 97% are seen a single time; 0.045% to 0.06% belongs to the top ten. Sequences were obtained from naive CD4+ T cells sorted from blood. As for subset: CD45RA+ positively selected. All receptors derive from a woman aged 30 to 39 in good health.

This clone occurred once. At one boundary the junction diverges from the germline segment, which might be a read error. The CDR3 nucleotides are TGCGCCAGCAGCCCATCAGCCCAACAGGGAAACAATCAGTCCCAGCATTTT. Translation gives CASSPSAQQGNNQSQHF. The rearrangement uses TRBV4-1 and TRBJ1-5; tentatively, D is TRBD1 (6 bases). This CDR3 contains 17 residues. Germline lookup yields CDR1 MGHRA and CDR2 YSYEKL.

This sequence joins TRBV29-1 and TRBJ2-2, with 8 bases identical to TRBD1. CDR1 and CDR2 from the germline V gene are SQVTM and ANQGSEA. With 6 bases clipped from V and 8 bases from J, the junction kept 8 bases outside the gene matches. The CDR3 is made up of 13 amino acids. The DNA for the CDR3 is TGCAGCGTGACGGCAGGGGGCAGGGGGGAGCTGTTTTTT. Amino acid sequence: CSVTAGGRGELFF.

The chain employs TRBV5-8 and TRBJ2-1, with D perhaps TRBD1 (5 bases). The CDR3 extends over 15 amino acids. Germline assignment: CDR1 SGHTS and CDR2 YDEGEE. Trimming stripped 3 bases from V and 4 bases from J, with 14 bases between. The DNA for the CDR3 is TGTGCCAGCAGCTGGGGTGGGGCAATTTACAATGAGCAGTTCTTC. Amino acids: CASSWGGAIYNEQFF.

This clone is a singleton in its sample. The V and J genes are TRBV9 and TRBJ2-5, with TRBD2 matching 8 bases. This CDR3 comprises 14 residues. The germline gives CDR1 SGDLS, CDR2 YYNGEE. Trimming removed 2 bases from V and 5 bases from J; junction bases left unmatched: 5. The CDR3 DNA sequence: TGTGCCAGCAGCGTCGGGAGGGCCAGGGAGACCCAGTACTTC. Protein: CASSVGRARETQYF.

The chain recombines TRBV29-1 with TRBJ2-5, with TRBD2 matching 10 bases. From germline, CDR1 is SQVTM and CDR2 ANQGSEA. The CDR3 covers 15 residues. J gave up 5 bases and V 4 bases, and 10 bases lay outside the gene matches. CDR3 nucleotide sequence: TGCAGCGTTGGGACTAGCGGACTTTCGACCGAGACCCAGTACTTC. Protein product: CSVGTSGLSTETQYF.

The gene calls are TRBV5-8 and TRBJ2-7; perhaps D is TRBD1 or TRBD2 (5 bases each). The ends were cut back, 4 bases at V and 3 bases at J, with 17 bases in the middle. This CDR3 has 15 residues. CDR1 is SGHTS, CDR2 YDEGEE, per germline. The DNA of the CDR3 is TGTGCCAGCAGCAGGGGCGTCGGAGGCTACTACGAGCAGTACTTC. Amino acids: CASSRGVGGYYEQYF.

J is TRBJ1-2 and V is TRBV14; a possible D gene is TRBD1 (5 bases). The CDR3 extends over 16 amino acids. CDR1 is SGHDN and CDR2 is FVKESK in the germline V gene. V was trimmed by 1 base and J by 2 bases, leaving 14 bases between them. Here the CDR3 reads CASSQVWRGANYGYTF. CDR3 DNA: TGTGCCAGCAGCCAAGTTTGGCGAGGGGCCAACTATGGCTACACCTTC.

The J gene is TRBJ2-7, the V gene TRBV6-6, with a tentative D call TRBD2 (6 bases). The CDR3 is 14 amino acids. V was trimmed by 7 bases and J by 7 bases, leaving 20 bases between them. CDR1 MNHNY and CDR2 SVGAGI come from the germline V gene (reference sequence). The CDR3, as DNA: TGTGCCAGCACCGAACGGGAGCTGGCGGGAGAGCAGTACTTC. Its protein is CASTERELAGEQYF.

This chain uses TRBV11-2 with TRBJ2-1; TRBD2 matches at 11 bases. Germline assignment: CDR1 SGHAT and CDR2 FQNNGV. Germline trimming cut 3 bases from V and 6 bases from J; bases unmatched to any gene: 13. The CDR3 consists of 18 residues. The CDR3 nucleotides read TGTGCCAGCAGCTTTCAACCTCCGGGACTAGCGGCTATCAATGAGCAGTTCTTC. Its translation is CASSFQPPGLAAINEQFF. The entire variable domain, with the rest obtained from reference TRBV11-2 and TRBJ2-1, is as follows: EAGVAQSPRYKIIEKRQSVAFWCNPISGHATLYWYQQILGQGPKLLIQFQNNGVVDDSQLPKDRFSAERLKGVDSTLKIQPAKLEDSAVYLCASSFQPPGLAAINEQFFGPGTRLTVL.

CDR3: CASSLNRGELFF. CDR3 nucleotides: TGTGCCAGCTCACTGAACAGGGGGGAGCTGTTTTTT. The chain carries TRBV18 and TRBJ2-2; maybe TRBD1 (5 bases). The CDR3 sequence is 12 residues long. Germline-derived CDR1 and CDR2 are KGHSH and LQKENI. V gave up 4 bases and J gave up 8 bases, with 8 bases separating them.

The chain carries TRBV18 and TRBJ1-1; 7 bases match TRBD1. CDR1 is KGHSH, CDR2 LQKENI, per germline. This CDR3 region has 14 residues. The junction had 10 bases not matched to a gene; V was cut back by 8 bases and J by 4 bases. CDR3 region: CASGLDRASTEAFF. The CDR3 nucleotides are TGTGCCAGCGGTCTAGACAGGGCCAGCACTGAAGCTTTCTTT.

This clone appeared a few times. This chain uses TRBV7-9 with TRBJ2-7; 9 nucleotides match TRBD2. Germline V gene sequence: CDR1 SEHNR, CDR2 FQNEAQ (reference sequence). The CDR3 spans 17 residues. After removal of 4 bases from V and 0 bases from J, the junction contained 10 bases not matched to a gene. The CDR3 nucleotides are TGTGCCAGCAGCTCTCCCCTTGGTAGCGGGAGCTCCTACGAGCAGTACTTC. Its translation is CASSSPLGSGSSYEQYF.

The chain recombines TRBV28 with TRBJ1-1; D gene ambiguous. The ends were cut back, 2 bases at V and 0 bases at J, with 10 bases in the middle. The CDR3 sequence is 15 residues long. The germline V gene has CDR1 MDHEN and CDR2 SYDVKM. The CDR3 region has the DNA TGTGCCAGCAGTTTAATACCGCCTATGAACACTGAAGCTTTCTTT. This codes for CASSLIPPMNTEAFF. Complete variable domain (other parts from reference TRBV28 and TRBJ1-1): DVKVTQSSRYLVKRTGEKVFLECVQDMDHENMFWYRQDPGLGLRLIYFSYDVKMKEKGDIPEGYSVSREKKERFSLILESASTNQTSMYLCASSLIPPMNTEAFFGQGTRLTVV.

V is TRBV28 and J is TRBJ2-7; 8 bases align to TRBD1. J was trimmed by 1 base and V by 3 bases; bases with no gene match: 8. The CDR3 consists of 16 residues. Germline assignment: CDR1 MDHEN and CDR2 SYDVKM. DNA for the CDR3: TGTGCCAGCAGTTTTGGCTGGCGGGACAGGTCCTACGAGCAGTACTTC. Its translation is CASSFGWRDRSYEQYF.

The J gene is TRBJ2-1, the V gene TRBV30; TRBD2 matches at 11 bases. Germline V gene sequence: CDR1 GTSNPN, CDR2 SVGIG (reference sequence). The CDR3 runs to 17 residues. The ends lost 1 base at V and 7 bases at J; junction bases unmatched: 12. In nucleotides, the CDR3 is TGTGCCTGGAGTGGCGGACTAACTAGCGGGAGTTTTAATGAGCAGTTCTTC. This translates into CAWSGGLTSGSFNEQFF.

In regard to this clone: Additional DNA sequences in this sample encode the identical CDR3. The V call is TRBV19, the J call TRBJ2-6, with D unclear. This CDR3 contains 14 residues. Looked up from germline, CDR1 is LNHDA and CDR2 is SQIVND (reference sequence). Trimming removed 1 base from V and 1 base from J, with 2 bases in between. CDR3 region: CASSIGSGANVLTF. CDR3 sequence (DNA): TGTGCCAGTAGTATAGGATCTGGGGCCAACGTCCTGACTTTC.

The rearrangement links TRBV18 to TRBJ2-3, with D tentatively TRBD1 (5 bases). The CDR3 spans 18 residues. Trimming stripped 6 bases from V and 0 bases from J, with 22 bases between. Germline V CDR1 and CDR2: KGHSH, LQKENI. The CDR3 spells CASSLSWGGATSTDTQYF. CDR3 sequence (DNA): TGTGCCAGCTCCCTCTCGTGGGGCGGAGCCACTAGCACAGATACGCAGTATTTT.

This chain's CDR3 is CASSGYSGMGGELFF. For the CDR3, the DNA is TGTGCCAGCAGCGGCTATAGCGGGATGGGCGGGGAGCTGTTTTTT. The chain carries TRBV7-7 and TRBJ2-2, with 8 bases aligning to TRBD2. CDR3 length equals 15 residues. With 5 bases clipped from V and 7 bases from J, the junction kept 9 bases outside the gene matches. The germline CDR1 and CDR2 sequences are SSHAT and FNYEAQ (reference sequence). Full variable domain (outside the CDR3, taken from reference TRBV7-7 and TRBJ2-2): GAGVSQSPRYKVTKRGQDVTLRCDPISSHATLYWYQQALGQGPEFLTYFNYEAQPDKSGLPSDRFSAERPEGSISTLTIQRTEQRDSAMYRCASSGYSGMGGELFFGEGSRLTVL.

The rearrangement uses TRBV7-7 and TRBJ2-5, with 7 bases matching TRBD1. V shed 5 bases and J 4 bases; nucleotides not matched to a gene: 10. CDR1 SSHAT and CDR2 FNYEAQ come from the germline V gene (reference sequence). This CDR3 region has 15 residues. CDR3 loop: CASSAQQGLPETQYF. As DNA, the CDR3 is TGTGCCAGCAGCGCCCAACAGGGGCTTCCAGAGACCCAGTACTTC.

The chain joins TRBV10-2 to TRBJ1-1; the D is unclear. Trimming removed 5 bases from V and 7 bases from J, with 8 bases in between. Germline V CDR1 and CDR2: WSHSY, SAAADI. The CDR3 totals 11 residues. CDR3: CASSSYDEAFF. The CDR3 DNA reads TGCGCCAGCAGTAGTTATGATGAAGCTTTCTTT.

This clone was observed once. This chain links TRBV28 with TRBJ1-1; D possibly corresponds to TRBD1 (5 bases). CDR1 MDHEN and CDR2 SYDVKM come from the germline V gene. The CDR3 has 16 amino acids. The V gene lost 5 bases and the J gene lost 2 bases, with 18 bases spanning the gap. In DNA, the CDR3 is TGTGCCAGCAGTCGCAAACCGGGACCTAAAAACACTGAAGCTTTCTTT. Encoded protein: CASSRKPGPKNTEAFF.

The chain couples TRBV2 to TRBJ1-2; unclear D gene. This CDR3 has 14 amino acids. Trimming shortened V by 7 bases and J by 0 bases, and 12 bases separated the two germline ends. Germline-derived CDR1 and CDR2 are SNHLY and FYNNEI. CDR3 in DNA: TGTGCCAGCATCCTTGGGCAGTCTAACTATGGCTACACCTTC. Translating it yields CASILGQSNYGYTF.